The present entry profiles one T cell receptor beta chain with its context. This entry comes from a study of cytomegalovirus exposure and HLA in healthy donors. It was with 60 Vbeta and 13 Jbeta primers that the PCR ran. Generated by immunoSEQ multiplex PCR, the TCRdb table keeps only in-frame clones and is missing some. The data contain 100,000 or so clones, 75% of them singletons. The specimen sequenced was PBMCs. The sequence came from a male donor in good health and CMV-seropositive.

The CDR3 DNA reads TGTGCCAGCAGGGGTAACAGGGATTCACCCCTCCACTTT. Amino acids: CASRGNRDSPLHF. The chain joins TRBV2 to TRBJ1-6; a possible D gene is TRBD1 (6 bases). CDR1 is SNHLY, CDR2 FYNNEI, per germline. The CDR3 is 13 residues long. V was cut by 6 bases and J by 8 bases, with 11 bases left in between.